This T cell receptor beta chain was sequenced during a study of CD8+ T cells in alopecia areata. This clone has only one observation. Sequencing relied on a cDNA template that was reverse transcribed from extracted RNA. Profiling relied on immunoSEQ multiplex PCR, and the TCRdb table lists in-frame clones only, not all of them. The sample contains 15,000 to 20,000 clones, 59% of which appear only once. Treatment defined: oral pan-JAK inhibitor, 5-10 mg twice daily. The investigators collected lesional scalp punch biopsies and peripheral blood from alopecia areata patients. This sequence originates from a human donor with alopecia areata. The specimen comprised skin, sampled at week 4, from a patient treated with tofacitinib.

In DNA form, the CDR3 reads TGTGCCCGGCAAGGGGATGGGGGGGGGCAAGAGACCCAGTACTTC. The encoded protein is CARQGDGGGQETQYF. V usage is TRBV6-1 and J usage is TRBJ2-5; 7 bases align to TRBD2. J gave up 2 bases and V 11 bases, and 14 bases lay outside the gene matches. The CDR3 spans 15 residues. Germline lookup yields CDR1 MNHNS and CDR2 SASEGT.